Sequencing of this TCR beta chain was carried out in a study of shared clonotypes between healthy human individuals. For this clone: Its specificity is not known.

Whole-study results and caveats: A few donors shared approximately 5% of their naive CD4 clonotypes.

Several immunoSEQ 96-well plates shared each subset's DNA, each plate a replicate. Only in-frame clones appear in the TCRdb table, and some are missing; sequencing was by immunoSEQ multiplex PCR. The table has a few million clones, approximately 95% seen once. The CDR3 sequence is 16 residues long. Trimming shortened V by 0 bases and J by 7 bases, and 16 bases separated the two germline ends. The V gene's germline CDR1 is SGHTA and CDR2 FQGTGA. The chain links TRBV7-3 to TRBJ2-1, with TRBD2 as a possible D gene (6 bases). The sequence came from a man younger than 30 in good health. Some clones in this sample may be carry-over from other donors' samples. The sample taken for sequencing was naive CD4+ T cells from PBMCs. Subset indicated: CD45RA+ positively selected. This CDR3 reads CASSLTYSGVWNEQFF. CDR3 bases: TGTGCCAGCAGCTTAACTTATAGCGGTGTGTGGAATGAGCAGTTCTTC.